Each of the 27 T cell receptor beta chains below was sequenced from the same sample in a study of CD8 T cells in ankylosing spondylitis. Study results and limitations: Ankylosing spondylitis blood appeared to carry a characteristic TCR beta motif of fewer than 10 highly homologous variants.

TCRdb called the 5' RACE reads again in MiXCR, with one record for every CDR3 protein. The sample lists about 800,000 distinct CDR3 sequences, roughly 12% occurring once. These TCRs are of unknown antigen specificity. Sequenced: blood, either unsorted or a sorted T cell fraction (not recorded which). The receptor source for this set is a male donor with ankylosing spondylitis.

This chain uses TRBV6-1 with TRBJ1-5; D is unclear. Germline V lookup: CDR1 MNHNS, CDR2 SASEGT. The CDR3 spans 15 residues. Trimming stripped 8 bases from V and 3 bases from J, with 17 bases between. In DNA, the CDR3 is TGTGCCAGCCGGGTCTCGGGCAGTCTCAATCAGCCCCAGCATTTT. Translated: CASRVSGSLNQPQHF.

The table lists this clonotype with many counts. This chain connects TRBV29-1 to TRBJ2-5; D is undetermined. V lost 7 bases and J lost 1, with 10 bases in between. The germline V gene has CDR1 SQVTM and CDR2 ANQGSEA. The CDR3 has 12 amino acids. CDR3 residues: CSAGGGQETQYF. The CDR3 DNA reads TGCAGCGCCGGCGGTGGCCAAGAGACCCAGTACTTC.

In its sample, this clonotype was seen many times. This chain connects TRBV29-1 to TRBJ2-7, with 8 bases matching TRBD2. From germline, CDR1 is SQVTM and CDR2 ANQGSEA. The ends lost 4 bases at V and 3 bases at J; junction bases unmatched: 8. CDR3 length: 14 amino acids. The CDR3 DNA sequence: TGCAGCGTTGGAGACAGGACTAGCCGCTACGAGCAGTACTTC. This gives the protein CSVGDRTSRYEQYF.

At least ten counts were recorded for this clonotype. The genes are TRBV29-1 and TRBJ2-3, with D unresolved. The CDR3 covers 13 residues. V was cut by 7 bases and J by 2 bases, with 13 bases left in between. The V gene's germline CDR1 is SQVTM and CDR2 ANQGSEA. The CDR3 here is CSARSELTDTQYF. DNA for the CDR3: TGCAGCGCTAGAAGTGAACTCACAGATACGCAGTATTTT.

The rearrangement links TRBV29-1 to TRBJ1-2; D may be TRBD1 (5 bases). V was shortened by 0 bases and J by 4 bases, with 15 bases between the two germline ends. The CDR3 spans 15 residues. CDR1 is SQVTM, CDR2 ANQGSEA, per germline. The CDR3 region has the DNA TGCAGCGTTGAAGACAGGGCGTCGTGGGGCTATGGCTACACCTTC. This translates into CSVEDRASWGYGYTF.

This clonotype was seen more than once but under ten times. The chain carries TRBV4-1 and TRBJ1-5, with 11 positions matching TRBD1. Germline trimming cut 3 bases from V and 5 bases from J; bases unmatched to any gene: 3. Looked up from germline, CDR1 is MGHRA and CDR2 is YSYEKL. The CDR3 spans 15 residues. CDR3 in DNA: TGCGCCAGCAGCCAGGAGGGACAGGGGGATCAGCCCCAGCATTTT. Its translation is CASSQEGQGDQPQHF.

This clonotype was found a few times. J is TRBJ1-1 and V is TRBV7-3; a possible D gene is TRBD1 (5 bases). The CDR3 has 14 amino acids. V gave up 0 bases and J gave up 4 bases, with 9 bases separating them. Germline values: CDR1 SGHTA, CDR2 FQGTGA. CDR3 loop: CASSLTQGGTEAFF. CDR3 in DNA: TGTGCCAGCAGCTTAACGCAGGGAGGCACTGAAGCTTTCTTT.

CDR3 residues: CSVKGPFLKGTEAFF. In nucleotides, the CDR3 is TGCAGTGTTAAAGGCCCCTTTTTGAAGGGGACTGAAGCTTTCTTT. The rearrangement joins TRBV20-1 to TRBJ1-1, with D perhaps matching TRBD1 (5 bases). CDR3 length: 15 residues. V dropped 7 bases and J dropped 5 bases, with 23 bases sitting between them. Germline CDR1 DFQATT, CDR2 SNEGSKA (reference sequence).

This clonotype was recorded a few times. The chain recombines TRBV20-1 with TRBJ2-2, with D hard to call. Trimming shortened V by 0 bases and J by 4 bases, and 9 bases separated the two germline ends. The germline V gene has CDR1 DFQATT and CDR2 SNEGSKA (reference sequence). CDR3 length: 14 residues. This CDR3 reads CSARDLGSTGELFF. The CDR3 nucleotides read TGCAGTGCTAGAGACCTGGGAAGCACCGGGGAGCTGTTTTTT.

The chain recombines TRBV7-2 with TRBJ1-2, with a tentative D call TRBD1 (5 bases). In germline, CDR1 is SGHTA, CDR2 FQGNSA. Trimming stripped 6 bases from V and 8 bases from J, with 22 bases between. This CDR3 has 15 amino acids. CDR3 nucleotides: TGTGCCAGCAGGGGGGGAAGACAGTCCATAGCGGGCTACACCTTC. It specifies CASRGGRQSIAGYTF. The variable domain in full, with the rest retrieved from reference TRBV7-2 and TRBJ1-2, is GAGVSQSPSNKVTEKGKDVELRCDPISGHTALYWYRQSLGQGLEFLIYFQGNSAPDKSGLPSDRFSAERTGGSVSTLTIQRTQQEDSAVYLCASRGGRQSIAGYTFGSGTRLTVV.

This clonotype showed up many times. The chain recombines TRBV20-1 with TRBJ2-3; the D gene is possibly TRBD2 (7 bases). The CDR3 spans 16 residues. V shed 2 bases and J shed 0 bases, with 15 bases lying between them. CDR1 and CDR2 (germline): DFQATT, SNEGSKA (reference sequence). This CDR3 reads CSARPFGGRSTDTQYF. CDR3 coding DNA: TGCAGTGCTAGACCCTTCGGGGGGCGGAGCACAGATACGCAGTATTTT.

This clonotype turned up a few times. CDR3 sequence (DNA): TGCAGTGCTCTTAACAGGGGGGGAACCTACGAGCAGTACTTC. This translates into CSALNRGGTYEQYF. The V call is TRBV20-1, the J call TRBJ2-7; perhaps TRBD1 as D (8 bases). CDR3 length equals 14 residues. Germline V gene data show CDR1 as DFQATT and CDR2 as SNEGSKA (reference sequence). V was trimmed by 5 bases and J by 2 bases, leaving 16 bases between them.

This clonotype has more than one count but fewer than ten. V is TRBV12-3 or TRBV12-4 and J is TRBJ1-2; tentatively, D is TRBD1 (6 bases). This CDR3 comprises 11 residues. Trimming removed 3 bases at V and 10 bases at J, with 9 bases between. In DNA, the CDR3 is TGTGCCAGCAGTTTGCAGGGGAACTACACCTTC. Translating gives CASSLQGNYTF.

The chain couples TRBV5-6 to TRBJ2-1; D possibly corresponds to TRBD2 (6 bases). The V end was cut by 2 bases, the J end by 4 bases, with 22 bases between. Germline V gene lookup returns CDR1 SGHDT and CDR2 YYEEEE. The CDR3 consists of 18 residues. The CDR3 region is CASSFPGTGTELYNEQFF. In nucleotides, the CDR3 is TGTGCCAGCAGCTTTCCTGGAACCGGGACTGAACTATACAATGAGCAGTTCTTC. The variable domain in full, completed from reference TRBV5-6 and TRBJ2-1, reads DAGVTQSPTHLIKTRGQQVTLRCSPKSGHDTVSWYQQALGQGPQFIFQYYEEEERQRGNFPDRFSGHQFPNYSSELNVNALLLGDSALYLCASSFPGTGTELYNEQFFGPGTRLTVL.

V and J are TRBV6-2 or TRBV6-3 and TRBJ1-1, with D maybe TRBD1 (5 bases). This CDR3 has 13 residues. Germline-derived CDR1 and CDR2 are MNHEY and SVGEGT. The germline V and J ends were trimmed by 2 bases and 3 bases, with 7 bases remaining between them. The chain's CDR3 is CASSYDSDTEAFF. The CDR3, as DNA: TGTGCCAGCAGTTACGACAGCGACACTGAAGCTTTCTTT.

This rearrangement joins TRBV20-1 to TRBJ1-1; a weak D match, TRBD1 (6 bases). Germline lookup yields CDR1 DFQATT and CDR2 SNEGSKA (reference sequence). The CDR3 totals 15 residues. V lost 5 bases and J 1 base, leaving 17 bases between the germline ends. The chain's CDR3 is CSAAPFGTRNTEAFF. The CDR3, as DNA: TGCAGTGCTGCCCCCTTCGGGACACGGAACACTGAAGCTTTCTTT.

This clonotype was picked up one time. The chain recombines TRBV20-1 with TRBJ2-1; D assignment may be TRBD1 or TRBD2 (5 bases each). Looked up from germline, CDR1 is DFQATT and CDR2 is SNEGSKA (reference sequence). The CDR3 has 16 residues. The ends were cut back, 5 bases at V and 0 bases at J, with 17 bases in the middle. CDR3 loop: CSAGGSGGSSYNEQFF. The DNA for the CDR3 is TGCAGTGCTGGGGGTAGTGGCGGTAGCTCCTACAATGAGCAGTTCTTC.

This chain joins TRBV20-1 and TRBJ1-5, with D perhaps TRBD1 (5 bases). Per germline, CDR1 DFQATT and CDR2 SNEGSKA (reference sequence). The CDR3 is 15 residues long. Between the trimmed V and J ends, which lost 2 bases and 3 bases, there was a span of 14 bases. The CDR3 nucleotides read TGCAGTGCTAGAACTCATCAGGGCCCCAATCAGCCCCAGCATTTT. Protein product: CSARTHQGPNQPQHF.

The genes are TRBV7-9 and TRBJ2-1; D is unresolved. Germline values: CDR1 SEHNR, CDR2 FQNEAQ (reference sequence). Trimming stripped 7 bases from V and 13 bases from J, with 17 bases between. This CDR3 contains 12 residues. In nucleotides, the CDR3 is TGTGCCAGCAACACCGACTGGAGCCCTCAGTTCTTC. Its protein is CASNTDWSPQFF.

The CDR3 spells CASSPLGGTHTIYF. As DNA, the CDR3 is TGTGCCAGCAGCCCCTTAGGGGGGACCCACACCATATATTTT. The chain couples TRBV4-2 to TRBJ1-3; D perhaps matches TRBD1 (6 bases). CDR1 and CDR2 (germline): LGHNA, YNFKEQ. V lost 4 bases and J 8 bases, leaving 15 bases between the germline ends. There are 14 residues in the CDR3.

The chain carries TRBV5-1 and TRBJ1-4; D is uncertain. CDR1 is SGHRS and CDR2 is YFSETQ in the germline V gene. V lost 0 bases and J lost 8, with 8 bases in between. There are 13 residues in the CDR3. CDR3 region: CASSLAVGEKLFF. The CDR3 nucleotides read TGCGCCAGCAGCTTGGCTGTGGGGGAAAAACTGTTTTTT.

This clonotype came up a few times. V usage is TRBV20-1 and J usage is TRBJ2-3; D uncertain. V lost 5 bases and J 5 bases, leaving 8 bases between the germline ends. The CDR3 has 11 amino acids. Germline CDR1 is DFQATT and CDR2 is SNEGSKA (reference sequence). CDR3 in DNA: TGCAGTGCTCAGAAAGTAGATACGCAGTATTTT. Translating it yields CSAQKVDTQYF.

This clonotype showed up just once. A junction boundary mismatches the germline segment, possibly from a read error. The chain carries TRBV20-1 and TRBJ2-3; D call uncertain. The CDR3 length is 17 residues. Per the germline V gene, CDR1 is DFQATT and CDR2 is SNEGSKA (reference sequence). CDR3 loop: CCARAGTRPLRQRTQYF. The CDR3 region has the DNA TGCTGTGCTAGAGCTGGAACGCGTCCCCTTCGGCAACGTACGCAGTATTTT.

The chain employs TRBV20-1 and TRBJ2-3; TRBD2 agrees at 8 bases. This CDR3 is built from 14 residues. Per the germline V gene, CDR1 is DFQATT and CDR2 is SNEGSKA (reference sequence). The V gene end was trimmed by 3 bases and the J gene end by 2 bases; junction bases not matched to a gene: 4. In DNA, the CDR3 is TGCAGTGCTAGGCGGGGGGCAAACACAGATACGCAGTATTTT. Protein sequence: CSARRGANTDTQYF.

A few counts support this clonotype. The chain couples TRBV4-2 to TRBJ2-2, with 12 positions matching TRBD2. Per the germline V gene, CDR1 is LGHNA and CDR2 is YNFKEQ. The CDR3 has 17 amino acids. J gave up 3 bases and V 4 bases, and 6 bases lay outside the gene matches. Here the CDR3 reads CASSPTSGSIDTGELFF. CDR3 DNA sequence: TGTGCCAGCAGCCCGACTAGCGGGAGTATTGACACCGGGGAGCTGTTTTTT.

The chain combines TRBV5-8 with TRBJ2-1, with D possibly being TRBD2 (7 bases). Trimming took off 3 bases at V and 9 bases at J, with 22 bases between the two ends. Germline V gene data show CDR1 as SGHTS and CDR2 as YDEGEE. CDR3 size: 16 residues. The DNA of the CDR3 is TGTGCCAGCAGCTCCTGGGGGGCGGGAGATGAAGGTGAGCAGTTCTTC. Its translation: CASSSWGAGDEGEQFF.

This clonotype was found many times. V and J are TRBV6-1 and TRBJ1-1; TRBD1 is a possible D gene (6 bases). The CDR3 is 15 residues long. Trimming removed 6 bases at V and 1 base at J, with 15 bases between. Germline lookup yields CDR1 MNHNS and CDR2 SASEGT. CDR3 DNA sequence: TGTGCCAGCAGCCCACCGACAGGCGGGAACACTGAAGCTTTCTTT. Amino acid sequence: CASSPPTGGNTEAFF.